The 15 T cell receptor beta chains reported below all come from one sample, sequenced in a study of blood T cell repertoires in COVID-19. Only in-frame clones appear in the TCRdb table, and some are missing; sequencing was by immunoSEQ multiplex PCR. The table records 200,000 to 300,000 clones, about nine tenths of them present only once. The sample consisted of peripheral blood. These receptors all come from a woman between 40 and 55 years old with acute or convalescent COVID-19.

The CDR3 sequence: CSGTGTGAPYEQYV. CDR3 DNA: TGCAGTGGTACCGGGACAGGCGCCCCCTACGAGCAGTACGTC. The gene calls are TRBV29-1 and TRBJ2-7, with 8 bases matching TRBD1. The CDR3 has 14 amino acids. In germline, CDR1 is SQVTM, CDR2 ANQGSEA.

The V and J genes are TRBV9 and TRBJ2-5; 7 nucleotides match TRBD2. Germline CDR1 reads SGDLS; CDR2 reads YYNGEE. V lost 1 base to trimming and J lost 1 base; unmatched junction nucleotides: 4. This CDR3 has 15 amino acids. In DNA, the CDR3 is TGTGCCAGCAGCGTAAGCGGGACTCTCCAAGAGACCCAGTACTTC. This codes for CASSVSGTLQETQYF.

This chain's CDR3 is CASSQEIAMFNGYTF. CDR3 DNA: TGTGCCAGCAGCCAAGAGATTGCGATGTTCAATGGCTACACCTTC. The rearrangement joins TRBV3-1 (or the pseudogene TRBV3-2) to TRBJ1-2; D uncertain. V lost 0 bases to trimming and J lost 6 bases, with 14 bases between them. Per the germline V gene, CDR1 is LGHDT and CDR2 is YNNKEL (reference sequence). This CDR3 has 15 amino acids.

The chain is built from TRBV25-1 and TRBJ2-2; D uncertain. The V gene lost 1 base and the J gene lost 3 bases, with 9 bases spanning the gap. The CDR3 loop spans 15 amino acids. Germline CDR1 MGHDK, CDR2 SYGVNS. CDR3 residues: CASSEFAEHTGELFF. For the CDR3, the DNA is TGTGCCAGCAGTGAATTCGCAGAACACACCGGGGAGCTGTTTTTT. Together with reference TRBV25-1 and TRBJ2-2, the CDR3 gives the full variable domain: EADIYQTPRYLVIGTGKKITLECSQTMGHDKMYWYQQDPGMELHLIHYSYGVNSTEKGDLSSESTVSRIRTEHFPLTLESARPSHTSQYLCASSEFAEHTGELFFGEGSRLTVL.

The rearrangement joins TRBV5-8 to TRBJ2-7, with unresolved D. The germline gives CDR1 SGHTS, CDR2 YDEGEE. Trimming took off 1 base at V and 0 bases at J, with 8 bases between the two ends. The CDR3 covers 14 residues. The CDR3 DNA is TGTGCCAGCAGCTTGTTTCTAAGCTCCTACGAGCAGTACGTC. This codes for CASSLFLSSYEQYV.

The chain links TRBV10-3 to TRBJ1-4; 9 nucleotides align to TRBD1. The ends lost 2 bases at V and 8 bases at J; junction bases unmatched: 3. Germline CDR1 and CDR2: ENHRY and SYGVKD. The CDR3 length is 14 residues. The CDR3 DNA sequence: TGTGCCATCAGTGAGACAGGGGGCATGGAAAAACTGTTTTTT. Protein: CAISETGGMEKLFF.

V gene TRBV5-4 combines with J gene TRBJ2-4; tentative D call: TRBD1 (7 bases). The CDR3 covers 15 residues. The V gene lost 4 bases and the J gene lost 0 bases, with 11 bases spanning the gap. The germline CDR1 and CDR2 sequences are SGHNT and YYREEE (reference sequence). This CDR3 reads CASSGGTVAKNIQYF. The DNA of the CDR3 is TGTGCCAGCAGCGGCGGGACAGTAGCCAAAAACATTCAGTACTTC.

The CDR3 region has the DNA TGTGCCAGCAGTGTAATTGCGGGGGGCACCGGGGAGCTGTTTTTT. Translation: CASSVIAGGTGELFF. V usage is TRBV2 and J usage is TRBJ2-2; 8 nucleotides line up with TRBD2. There are 15 residues in the CDR3. Losses at the gene ends were 4 bases for V and 4 bases for J; bases not matched to a gene: 5. Germline CDR1 and CDR2: SNHLY and FYNNEI.

The chain joins TRBV6-5 to TRBJ1-1; D might be TRBD1 (6 bases). V was cut by 9 bases and J by 6 bases, with 20 bases left in between. There are 14 residues in the CDR3. Germline V gene sequence: CDR1 MNHEY, CDR2 SVGAGI. CDR3 nucleotides: TGTGCCAGTAGGACGGGACAAAGGAGACCTGAAGCTTTCTTT. This encodes CASRTGQRRPEAFF.

The J gene is TRBJ1-2, the V gene TRBV6-5; 7 bases are shared with TRBD1. V trimming: 6 bases; J trimming: 4 bases; junction bases outside the gene matches: 5. The CDR3 runs 13 residues. CDR1 is MNHEY, CDR2 SVGAGI, per germline. CDR3 region: CASSRDRAYGYTF. CDR3 coding DNA: TGTGCCAGCAGCCGCGACAGGGCCTATGGCTACACCTTC.

This chain links TRBV5-4 with TRBJ2-5; D is ambiguous. The CDR3 covers 11 residues. Between the trimmed V and J ends, which lost 2 bases and 5 bases, there was a span of 4 bases. In germline, CDR1 is SGHNT, CDR2 YYREEE (reference sequence). The CDR3 DNA is TGTGCCAGCAGCTTCCGTGAGACCCAGTACTTC. This gives the protein CASSFRETQYF.

The gene calls are TRBV9 and TRBJ1-1; a weak D match, TRBD1 (5 bases). V gave up 2 bases and J gave up 1 base, with 9 bases separating them. Per the germline V gene, CDR1 is SGDLS and CDR2 is YYNGEE. There are 14 residues in the CDR3. CDR3 in DNA: TGTGCCAGCAGCGTTGGGGGGTGGAACACTGAAGCTTTCTTT. This gives the protein CASSVGGWNTEAFF.

The chain couples TRBV19 to TRBJ1-4; D is undetermined. The CDR3 spans 15 residues. V was trimmed by 2 bases and J by 3 bases, leaving 10 bases between them. Germline V gene lookup returns CDR1 LNHDA and CDR2 SQIVND (reference sequence). CDR3: CASSIRGRANEKLFF. For the CDR3, the DNA is TGTGCCAGTAGTATACGGGGTCGTGCTAATGAAAAACTGTTTTTT.

The CDR3 spells CASSLGTTGGYGYTF. CDR3 bases: TGTGCCAGCAGCTTGGGTACTACAGGGGGCTATGGCTACACCTTC. J is TRBJ1-2 and V is TRBV5-6; 8 positions match TRBD1. The CDR3 contains 15 residues. Germline lookup yields CDR1 SGHDT and CDR2 YYEEEE. V was clipped by 0 bases and J by 4 bases; unmatched bases: 5.

The rearrangement links TRBV18 to TRBJ2-3; TRBD2 aligns across 7 bases. The J segment lost 0 bases and the V segment lost 3 bases, leaving 6 bases of the junction unmatched. The CDR3 is 16 residues long. Germline CDR1 and CDR2: KGHSH and LQKENI. The CDR3 DNA reads as TGTGCCAGCTCACCCAAGCGGGGATCTAGCACAGATACGCAGTATTTT. Translation gives CASSPKRGSSTDTQYF.